The clone carrying this T cell receptor beta chain appeared many times. Its target is unknown. Trimming left V 5 bases short and J 2 bases short, with 10 bases between. CDR3 length: 14 residues. The germline V gene has CDR1 MNHNS and CDR2 SASEGT. The data belong to a study of CD8 T cells in ankylosing spondylitis. Study observations and caveats: For ankylosing spondylitis blood, a TCR beta motif of 7 or 8 highly homologous variants appeared characteristic.

Quantitative 5'-RACE with molecular barcodes produced the TCR beta libraries. Via MiXCR, TCRdb re-called the 5' RACE reads, giving one row per CDR3 protein. The sample has hundreds of thousands of distinct CDR3 sequences; 10% to 15% are singletons. The chain uses TRBV6-1 and TRBJ1-3; D uncertain. Sequencing used blood, either unsorted or a sorted T cell fraction (not recorded which). The sequence derives from a male donor with ankylosing spondylitis. The CDR3 protein is CASSPGGPGNTIYF. The DNA for the CDR3 is TGTGCCAGCAGTCCAGGAGGACCTGGAAACACCATATATTTT.